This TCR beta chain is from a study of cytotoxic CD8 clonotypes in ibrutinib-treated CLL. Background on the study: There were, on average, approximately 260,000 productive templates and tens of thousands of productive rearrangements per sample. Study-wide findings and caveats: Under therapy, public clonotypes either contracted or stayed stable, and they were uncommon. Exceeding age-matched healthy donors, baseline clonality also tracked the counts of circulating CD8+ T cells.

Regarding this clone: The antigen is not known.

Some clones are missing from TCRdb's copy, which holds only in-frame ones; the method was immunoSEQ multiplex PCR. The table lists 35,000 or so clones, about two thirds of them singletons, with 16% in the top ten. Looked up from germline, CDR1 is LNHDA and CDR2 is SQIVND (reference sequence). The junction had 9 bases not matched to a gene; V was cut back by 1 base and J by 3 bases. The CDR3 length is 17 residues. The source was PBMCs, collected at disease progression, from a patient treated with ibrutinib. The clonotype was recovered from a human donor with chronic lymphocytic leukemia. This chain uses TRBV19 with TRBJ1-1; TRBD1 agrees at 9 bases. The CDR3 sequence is CASSIGFGTGRDTEAFF. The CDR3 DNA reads TGTGCCAGTAGTATAGGTTTTGGGACAGGGAGGGACACTGAAGCTTTCTTT.